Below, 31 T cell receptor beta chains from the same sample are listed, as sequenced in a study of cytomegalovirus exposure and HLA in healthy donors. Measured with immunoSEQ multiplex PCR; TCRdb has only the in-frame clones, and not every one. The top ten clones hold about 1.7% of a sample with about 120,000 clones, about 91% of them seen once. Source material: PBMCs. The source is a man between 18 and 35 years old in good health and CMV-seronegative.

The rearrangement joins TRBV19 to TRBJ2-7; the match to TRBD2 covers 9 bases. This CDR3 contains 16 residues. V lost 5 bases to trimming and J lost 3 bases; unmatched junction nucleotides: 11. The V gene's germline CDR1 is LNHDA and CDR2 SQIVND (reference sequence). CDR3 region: CASSGRVGLAYYEQYF. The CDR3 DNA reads TGTGCCAGTAGTGGCCGAGTGGGACTAGCTTACTACGAGCAGTACTTC. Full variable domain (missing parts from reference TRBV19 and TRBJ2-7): DGGITQSPKYLFRKEGQNVTLSCEQNLNHDAMYWYRQDPGQGLRLIYYSQIVNDFQKGDIAEGYSVSREKKESFPLTVTSAQKNPTAFYLCASSGRVGLAYYEQYFGPGTRLTVT.

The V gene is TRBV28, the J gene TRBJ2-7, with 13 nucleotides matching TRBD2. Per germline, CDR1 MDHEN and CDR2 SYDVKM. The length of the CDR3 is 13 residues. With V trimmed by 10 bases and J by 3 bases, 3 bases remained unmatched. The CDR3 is CATWTSGSYEQYF. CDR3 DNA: TGTGCCACTTGGACTAGCGGGAGCTACGAGCAGTACTTC.

The CDR3 region is CASSSRASGRSTDTQYF. In DNA, the CDR3 is TGCGCCAGCAGCTCGCGGGCTAGCGGAAGAAGCACAGATACGCAGTATTTT. The genes are TRBV5-1 and TRBJ2-3; 7 positions match TRBD2. The germline V gene has CDR1 SGHRS and CDR2 YFSETQ. V shed 3 bases, J shed 0 bases, and the junction held 10 bases outside the gene matches. CDR3 length equals 17 residues.

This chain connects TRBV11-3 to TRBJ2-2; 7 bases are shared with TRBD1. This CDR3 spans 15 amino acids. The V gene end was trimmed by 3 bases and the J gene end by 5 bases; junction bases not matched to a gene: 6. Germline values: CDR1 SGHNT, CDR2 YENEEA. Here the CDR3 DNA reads TGTGCCAGCAGCTTGACAGGGAGTACAACCGGGGAGCTGTTTTTT. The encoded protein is CASSLTGSTTGELFF.

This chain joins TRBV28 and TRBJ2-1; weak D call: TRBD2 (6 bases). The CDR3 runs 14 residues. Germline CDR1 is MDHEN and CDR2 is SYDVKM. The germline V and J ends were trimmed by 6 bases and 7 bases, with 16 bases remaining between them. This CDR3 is CASRDLANQNEQFF. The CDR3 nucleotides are TGTGCCAGCAGGGATCTAGCGAATCAGAATGAGCAGTTCTTC.

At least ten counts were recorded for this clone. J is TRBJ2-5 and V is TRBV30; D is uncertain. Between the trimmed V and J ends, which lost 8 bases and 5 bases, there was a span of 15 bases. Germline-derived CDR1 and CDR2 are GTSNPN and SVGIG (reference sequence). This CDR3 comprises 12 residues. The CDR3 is CALSGFGETQYF. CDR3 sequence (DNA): TGTGCCCTGTCAGGATTTGGGGAGACCCAGTACTTC. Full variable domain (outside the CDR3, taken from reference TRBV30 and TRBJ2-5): SQTIHQWPATLVQPVGSPLSLECTVEGTSNPNLYWYRQAAGRGLQLLFYSVGIGQISSEVPQNLSASRPQDRQFILSSKKLLLSDSGFYLCALSGFGETQYFGPGTRLLVL.

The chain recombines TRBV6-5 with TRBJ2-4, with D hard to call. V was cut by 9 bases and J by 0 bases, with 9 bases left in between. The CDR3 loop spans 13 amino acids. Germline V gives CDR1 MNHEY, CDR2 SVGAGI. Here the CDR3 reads CASTSLAKNIQYF. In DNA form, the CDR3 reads TGTGCCAGTACGAGTTTAGCCAAAAACATTCAGTACTTC.

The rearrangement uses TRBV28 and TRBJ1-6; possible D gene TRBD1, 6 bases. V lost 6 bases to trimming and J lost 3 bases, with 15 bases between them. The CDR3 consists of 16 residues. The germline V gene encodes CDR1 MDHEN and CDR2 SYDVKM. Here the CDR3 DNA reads TGTGCCAGCAGCATGACAGGAAACCTCTATAATTCACCCCTCCACTTT. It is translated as CASSMTGNLYNSPLHF.

CDR3 nucleotides: TGTGCCAGCAGCCCCCAGACAGACCACTATGGCTACACCTTC. Its protein product is CASSPQTDHYGYTF. The J gene is TRBJ1-2, the V gene TRBV6-5; possible D gene TRBD1, 5 bases. This CDR3 is built from 14 residues. Germline-derived CDR1 and CDR2 are MNHEY and SVGAGI. V was trimmed by 6 bases and J by 3 bases, leaving 14 bases between them.

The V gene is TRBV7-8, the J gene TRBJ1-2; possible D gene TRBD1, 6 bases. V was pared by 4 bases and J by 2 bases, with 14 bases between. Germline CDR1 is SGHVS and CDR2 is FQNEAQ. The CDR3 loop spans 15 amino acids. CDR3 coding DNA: TGTGCCAGCAGCTCCTTGGCGGGGGGCAACTATGGCTACACCTTC. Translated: CASSSLAGGNYGYTF.

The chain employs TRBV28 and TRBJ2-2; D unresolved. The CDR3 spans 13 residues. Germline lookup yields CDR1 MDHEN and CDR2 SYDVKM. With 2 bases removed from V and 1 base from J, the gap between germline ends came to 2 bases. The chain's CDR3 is CASSLQNTGELFF. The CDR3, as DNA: TGTGCCAGCAGTTTACAGAACACCGGGGAGCTGTTTTTT.

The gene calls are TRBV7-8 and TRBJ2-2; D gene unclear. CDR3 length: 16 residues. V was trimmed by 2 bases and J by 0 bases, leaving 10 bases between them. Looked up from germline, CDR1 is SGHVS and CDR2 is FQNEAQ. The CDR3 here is CASSLYVETNTGELFF. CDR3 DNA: TGTGCCAGCAGCTTATACGTGGAGACGAACACCGGGGAGCTGTTTTTT.

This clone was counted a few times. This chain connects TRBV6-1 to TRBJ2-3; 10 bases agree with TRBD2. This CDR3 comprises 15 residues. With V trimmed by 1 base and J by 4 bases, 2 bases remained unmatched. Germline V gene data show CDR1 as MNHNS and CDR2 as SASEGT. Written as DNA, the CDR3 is TGTGCCAGCAGTGAAGGGCTAGCGGGAGCAGATACGCAGTATTTT. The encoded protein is CASSEGLAGADTQYF.

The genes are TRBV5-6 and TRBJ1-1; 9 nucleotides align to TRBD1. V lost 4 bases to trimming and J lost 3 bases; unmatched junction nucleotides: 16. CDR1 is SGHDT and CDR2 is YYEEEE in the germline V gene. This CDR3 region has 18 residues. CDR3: CASSTKQYRGLMYTEAFF. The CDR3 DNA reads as TGTGCCAGCAGCACAAAACAATACAGGGGGCTTATGTACACTGAAGCTTTCTTT.

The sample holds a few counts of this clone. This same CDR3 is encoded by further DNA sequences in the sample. The CDR3 is CASSLAPSYEQYF. CDR3 nucleotides: TGTGCCAGCAGCTTGGCTCCCTCCTACGAGCAGTACTTC. This chain uses TRBV27 with TRBJ2-7; D is unclear. Germline V gives CDR1 MNHEY, CDR2 SMNVEV (reference sequence). V lost 6 bases and J 0 bases, leaving 9 bases between the germline ends. The CDR3 extends over 13 amino acids.

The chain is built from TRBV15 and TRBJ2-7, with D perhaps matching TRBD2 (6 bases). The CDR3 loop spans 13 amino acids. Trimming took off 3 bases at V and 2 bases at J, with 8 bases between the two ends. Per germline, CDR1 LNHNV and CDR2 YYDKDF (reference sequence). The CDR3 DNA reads TGTGCCACCAGCAGGGAGGGCCCCTACGAGCAGTACTTC. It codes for CATSREGPYEQYF.

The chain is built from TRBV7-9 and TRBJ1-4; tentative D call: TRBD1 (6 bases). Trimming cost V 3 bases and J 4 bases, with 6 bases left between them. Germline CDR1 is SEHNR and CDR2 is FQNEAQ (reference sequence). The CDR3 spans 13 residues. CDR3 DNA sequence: TGTGCCAGCAGCTTGGACAGTAATGAAAAACTGTTTTTT. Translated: CASSLDSNEKLFF.

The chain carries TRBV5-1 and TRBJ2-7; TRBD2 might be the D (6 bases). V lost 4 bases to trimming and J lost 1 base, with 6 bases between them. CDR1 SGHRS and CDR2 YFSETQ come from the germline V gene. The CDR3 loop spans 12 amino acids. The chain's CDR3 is CASSGGSYEQYF. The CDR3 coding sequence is TGCGCCAGCAGCGGGGGGTCCTACGAGCAGTACTTC.

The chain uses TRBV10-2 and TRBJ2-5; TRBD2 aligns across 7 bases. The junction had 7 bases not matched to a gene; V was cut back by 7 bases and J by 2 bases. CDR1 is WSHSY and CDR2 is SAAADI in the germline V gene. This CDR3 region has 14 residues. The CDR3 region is CASTLAAPQETQYF. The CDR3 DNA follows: TGCGCCAGCACTCTAGCGGCCCCTCAAGAGACCCAGTACTTC.

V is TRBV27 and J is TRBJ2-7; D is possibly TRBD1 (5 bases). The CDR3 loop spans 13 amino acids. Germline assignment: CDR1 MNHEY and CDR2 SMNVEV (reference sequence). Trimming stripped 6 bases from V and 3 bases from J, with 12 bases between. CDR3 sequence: CASSLGQNYEQYF. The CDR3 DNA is TGTGCCAGCAGCCTAGGACAAAACTACGAGCAGTACTTC.

The CDR3 is CSAGWDEQYF. In DNA, the CDR3 is TGCAGTGCGGGCTGGGACGAGCAGTACTTC. The gene calls are TRBV20-1 and TRBJ2-7; the D is unclear. CDR1 is DFQATT and CDR2 is SNEGSKA in the germline V gene (reference sequence). The CDR3 extends over 10 amino acids. V was trimmed by 6 bases and J by 5 bases, leaving 8 bases between them.

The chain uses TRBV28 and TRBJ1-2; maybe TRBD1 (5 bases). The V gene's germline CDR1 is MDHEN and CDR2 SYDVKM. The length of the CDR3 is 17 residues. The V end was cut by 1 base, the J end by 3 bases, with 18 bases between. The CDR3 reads CASSLSFRVWGDYGYTF. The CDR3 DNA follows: TGTGCCAGCAGTTTATCTTTTAGGGTTTGGGGGGACTATGGCTACACCTTC.

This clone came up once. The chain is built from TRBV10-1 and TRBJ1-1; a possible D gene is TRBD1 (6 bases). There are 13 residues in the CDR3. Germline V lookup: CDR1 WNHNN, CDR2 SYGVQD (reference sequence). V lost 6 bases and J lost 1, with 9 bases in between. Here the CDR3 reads CASSRTENTEAFF. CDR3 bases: TGCGCCAGCAGCCGGACAGAGAACACTGAAGCTTTCTTT.

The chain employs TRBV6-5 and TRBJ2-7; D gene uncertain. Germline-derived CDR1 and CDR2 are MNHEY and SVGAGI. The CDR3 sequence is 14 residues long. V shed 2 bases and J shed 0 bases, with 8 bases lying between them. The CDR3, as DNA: TGTGCCAGCAGTTACGCAGGTCTCTCCTACGAGCAGTACTTC. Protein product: CASSYAGLSYEQYF.

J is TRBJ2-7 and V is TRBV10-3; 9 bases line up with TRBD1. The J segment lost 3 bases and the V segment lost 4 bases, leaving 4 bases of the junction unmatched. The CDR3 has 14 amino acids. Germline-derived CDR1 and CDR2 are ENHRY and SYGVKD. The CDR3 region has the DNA TGTGCCATCAGTGTACCGGGACAGGGCTACGAGCAGTACTTC. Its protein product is CAISVPGQGYEQYF.

The DNA of the CDR3 is TGTGCCAGCAGTTACTCGAGCGGTAGCACAGATACGCAGTATTTT. Protein product: CASSYSSGSTDTQYF. V is TRBV6-5 and J is TRBJ2-3; D is perhaps TRBD2 (5 bases). The CDR3 totals 15 residues. Germline values: CDR1 MNHEY, CDR2 SVGAGI. V was shortened by 0 bases and J by 0 bases, with 7 bases between the two germline ends.

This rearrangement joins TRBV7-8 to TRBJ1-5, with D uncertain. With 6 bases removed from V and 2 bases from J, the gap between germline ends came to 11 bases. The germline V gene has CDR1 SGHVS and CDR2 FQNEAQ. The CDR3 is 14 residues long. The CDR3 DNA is TGTGCCAGCAGAGAAAGGGAGGGCAATCAGCCCCAGCATTTT. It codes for CASREREGNQPQHF.

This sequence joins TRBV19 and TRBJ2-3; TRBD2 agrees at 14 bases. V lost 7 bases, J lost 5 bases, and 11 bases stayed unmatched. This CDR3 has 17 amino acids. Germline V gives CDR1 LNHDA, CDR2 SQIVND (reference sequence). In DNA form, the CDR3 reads TGTGCCAGTACAAAACCGGGACTAGCGGGAGTAATAGATACGCAGTATTTT. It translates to CASTKPGLAGVIDTQYF.

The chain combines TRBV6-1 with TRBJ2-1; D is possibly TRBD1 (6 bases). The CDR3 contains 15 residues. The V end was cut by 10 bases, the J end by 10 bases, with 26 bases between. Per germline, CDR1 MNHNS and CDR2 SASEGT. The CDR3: CAISNLLRFQGEQFF. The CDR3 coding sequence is TGTGCCATCAGCAACCTTCTGCGGTTTCAGGGGGAGCAGTTCTTC.

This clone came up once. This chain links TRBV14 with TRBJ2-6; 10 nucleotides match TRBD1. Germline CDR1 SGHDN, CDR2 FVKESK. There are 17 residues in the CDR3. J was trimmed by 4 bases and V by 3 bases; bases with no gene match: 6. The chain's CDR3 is CASSQTGGLVGANVLTF. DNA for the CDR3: TGTGCCAGCAGCCAGACAGGGGGCTTGGTGGGGGCCAACGTCCTGACTTTC.

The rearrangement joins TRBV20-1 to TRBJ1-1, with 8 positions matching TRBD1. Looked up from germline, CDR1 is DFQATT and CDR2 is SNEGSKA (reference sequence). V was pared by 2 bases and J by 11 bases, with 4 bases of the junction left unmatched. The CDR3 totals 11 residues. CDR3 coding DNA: TGCAGTGCTAGACTCAGGGGGCAGGCTTTCTTT. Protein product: CSARLRGQAFF.